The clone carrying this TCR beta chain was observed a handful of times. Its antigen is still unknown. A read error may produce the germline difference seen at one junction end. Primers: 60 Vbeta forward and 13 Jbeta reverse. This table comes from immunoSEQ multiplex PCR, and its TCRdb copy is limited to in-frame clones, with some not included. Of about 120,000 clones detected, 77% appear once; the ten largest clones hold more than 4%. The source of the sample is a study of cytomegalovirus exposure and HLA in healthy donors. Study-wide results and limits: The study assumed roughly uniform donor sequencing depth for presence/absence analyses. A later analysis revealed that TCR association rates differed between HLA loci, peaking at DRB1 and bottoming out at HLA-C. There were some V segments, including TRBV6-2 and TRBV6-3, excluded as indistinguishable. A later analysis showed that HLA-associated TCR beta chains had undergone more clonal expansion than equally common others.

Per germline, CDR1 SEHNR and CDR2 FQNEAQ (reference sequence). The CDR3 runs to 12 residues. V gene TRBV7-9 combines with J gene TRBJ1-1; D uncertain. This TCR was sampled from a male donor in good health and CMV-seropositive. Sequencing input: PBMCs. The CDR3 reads CSSSTANTEAFF. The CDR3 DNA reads TGTTCCAGCAGCACAGCGAACACTGAAGCTTTCTTT.